These 20 T cell receptor beta chains were sequenced from one sample in a study of cytomegalovirus exposure and HLA in healthy donors. The PCR employed 60 Vbeta primers together with 13 Jbeta primers. Assay: immunoSEQ multiplex PCR; the TCRdb copy retains only in-frame clones and omits some. The table records about 130,000 clones, about 85% of them present only once. Material for sequencing was PBMCs. The receptor source for this set is a woman in her thirties in good health and CMV-seropositive.

The V gene is TRBV6-1, the J gene TRBJ2-1, with TRBD2 as a possible D gene (5 bases). Trimming left V 3 bases short and J 4 bases short, with 13 bases between. Germline V gene data show CDR1 as MNHNS and CDR2 as SASEGT. The CDR3 is 15 amino acids. The CDR3 DNA is TGTGCCAGCAGTGAGAGGGCGGCGGTGTACAATGAGCAGTTCTTC. Its protein is CASSERAAVYNEQFF.

This sequence joins TRBV10-2 and TRBJ1-2; the D gene is possibly TRBD1 (6 bases). With 8 bases removed from V and 5 bases from J, the gap between germline ends came to 12 bases. CDR1 is WSHSY, CDR2 SAAADI, per germline. The CDR3 consists of 12 residues. CDR3 loop: CASLQGGYGYTF. The CDR3 DNA is TGCGCCAGCTTACAGGGTGGTTATGGCTACACCTTC.

The gene calls are TRBV7-6 and TRBJ2-7; perhaps TRBD1 as D (7 bases). The CDR3 has 14 residues. V was clipped by 3 bases and J by 1 base, with 10 bases between them. Germline CDR1 is SGHVS and CDR2 is FNYEAQ. The CDR3 loop reads CASSLRDSSYEQYF. CDR3 in DNA: TGTGCCAGCAGCTTGCGGGACAGTTCCTACGAGCAGTACTTC.

The chain combines TRBV30 with TRBJ2-2; D is uncertain. Trimming took off 3 bases at V and 0 bases at J, with 8 bases between the two ends. The CDR3 has 14 residues. Per the germline V gene, CDR1 is GTSNPN and CDR2 is SVGIG (reference sequence). This CDR3 reads CAWRRFSNTGELFF. DNA of the CDR3: TGTGCCTGGAGACGGTTTTCGAACACCGGGGAGCTGTTTTTT. The full variable domain, rest sourced from reference TRBV30 and TRBJ2-2, is SQTIHQWPATLVQPVGSPLSLECTVEGTSNPNLYWYRQAAGRGLQLLFYSVGIGQISSEVPQNLSASRPQDRQFILSSKKLLLSDSGFYLCAWRRFSNTGELFFGEGSRLTVL.

This chain joins TRBV5-6 and TRBJ1-1; 9 bases match TRBD1. V dropped 3 bases and J dropped 1; count of bases not matched to a gene: 7. This CDR3 has 16 residues. Germline V gene lookup returns CDR1 SGHDT and CDR2 YYEEEE. The chain's CDR3 is CASSWRDRVENTEAFF. The CDR3 nucleotides read TGTGCCAGCAGCTGGAGGGACAGGGTGGAGAACACTGAAGCTTTCTTT.

This clone was picked up one time. The genes are TRBV30 and TRBJ1-1; weak D call: TRBD1 (6 bases). The CDR3 sequence is 10 residues long. The ends were cut back, 5 bases at V and 10 bases at J, with 11 bases in the middle. Germline CDR1 and CDR2: GTSNPN and SVGIG (reference sequence). This chain's CDR3 is CAWGTMGAFF. The CDR3 DNA reads TGTGCCTGGGGGACAATGGGAGCTTTCTTT.

This rearrangement joins TRBV9 to TRBJ2-3; 13 bases map to TRBD2. The V gene end was trimmed by 4 bases and the J gene end by 0 bases; junction bases not matched to a gene: 11. In germline, CDR1 is SGDLS, CDR2 YYNGEE. This CDR3 is built from 19 residues. The CDR3 loop is CASSFPTSGGRSSTDTQYF. Here the CDR3 DNA reads TGTGCCAGCAGCTTCCCGACTAGCGGGGGGAGAAGTAGCACAGATACGCAGTATTTT.

With regard to this clone: Other nucleotide sequences from this sample produce the same CDR3. The CDR3 DNA follows: TGCGCCAGCAGCCCCGGACAGGGAACAGATACGCAGTATTTT. Translating gives CASSPGQGTDTQYF. The chain links TRBV5-1 to TRBJ2-3; 8 bases line up with TRBD1. The V gene end was trimmed by 4 bases and the J gene end by 3 bases; junction bases not matched to a gene: 4. Germline CDR1 is SGHRS and CDR2 is YFSETQ. CDR3 length equals 14 residues. The full variable domain, rest sourced from reference TRBV5-1 and TRBJ2-3, is KAGVTQTPRYLIKTRGQQVTLSCSPISGHRSVSWYQQTPGQGLQFLFEYFSETQRNKGNFPGRFSGRQFSNSRSEMNVSTLELGDSALYLCASSPGQGTDTQYFGPGTRLTVL.

This chain connects TRBV5-1 to TRBJ2-4; D is possibly TRBD2 (5 bases). There are 17 residues in the CDR3. V gave up 1 base and J gave up 0 bases, with 14 bases separating them. Germline CDR1 reads SGHRS; CDR2 reads YFSETQ. The CDR3 bases are TGCGCCAGCAGCTTGACTGGAGCGGACGGAGCCAAAAACATTCAGTACTTC. Translating gives CASSLTGADGAKNIQYF.

The rearrangement links TRBV25-1 to TRBJ1-3; the match to TRBD1 covers 9 bases. This CDR3 is 17 amino acids long. Germline loops: CDR1 MGHDK, CDR2 SYGVNS. J lost 8 bases, V lost 3 bases, and 14 bases had no gene match. Here the CDR3 reads CASSDPTPDRGIDTIYF. The CDR3 coding sequence is TGTGCCAGCAGTGATCCTACTCCCGACAGGGGGATCGACACCATATATTTT.

The chain employs TRBV2 and TRBJ2-1, with 10 bases lining up with TRBD2. Germline CDR1 SNHLY, CDR2 FYNNEI. J lost 1 base, V lost 8 bases, and 5 bases had no gene match. This CDR3 contains 15 residues. The CDR3 loop reads CASGELAGSYNEQFF. DNA of the CDR3: TGTGCCAGCGGGGAACTAGCGGGGTCCTACAATGAGCAGTTCTTC.

The chain recombines TRBV7-8 with TRBJ2-7; the match to TRBD1 covers 8 bases. Germline trimming cut 6 bases from V and 3 bases from J; bases unmatched to any gene: 7. Germline CDR1 SGHVS, CDR2 FQNEAQ. The CDR3 is 14 amino acids. The CDR3 DNA is TGTGCCAGCAGTCGACAGGGGACTTACTACGAGCAGTACTTC. Translated, it gives CASSRQGTYYEQYF.

The chain employs TRBV18 and TRBJ1-1; 9 bases match TRBD1. Per germline, CDR1 KGHSH and CDR2 LQKENI. With 4 bases clipped from V and 3 bases from J, the junction kept 3 bases outside the gene matches. The CDR3 runs 14 residues. The chain's CDR3 is CASSRTGADTEAFF. The CDR3 coding sequence is TGTGCCAGCTCACGGACAGGGGCGGACACTGAAGCTTTCTTT. Drawing the rest from reference TRBV18 and TRBJ1-1, the complete variable domain is NAGVMQNPRHLVRRRGQEARLRCSPMKGHSHVYWYRQLPEEGLKFMVYLQKENIIDESGMPKERFSAEFPKEGPSILRIQQVVRGDSAAYFCASSRTGADTEAFFGQGTRLTVV.

This clone was recorded only once. The CDR3 loop reads CATTFWTGRENTEAFF. The CDR3 DNA follows: TGTGCCACCACCTTTTGGACAGGGAGGGAGAACACTGAAGCTTTCTTT. J is TRBJ1-1 and V is TRBV7-9; TRBD1 agrees at 8 bases. V shed 10 bases, J shed 1 base, and the junction held 14 bases outside the gene matches. The germline V gene has CDR1 SEHNR and CDR2 FQNEAQ (reference sequence). The CDR3 is made up of 16 amino acids.

In nucleotides, the CDR3 is TGCAGCGTTGGGCGGGTTTTCACAGATACGCAGTATTTT. Amino acid sequence: CSVGRVFTDTQYF. V and J are TRBV29-1 and TRBJ2-3, with D perhaps TRBD2 (5 bases). The length of the CDR3 is 13 residues. The germline gives CDR1 SQVTM, CDR2 ANQGSEA. Trimming left V 4 bases short and J 2 bases short, with 10 bases between.

The chain carries TRBV6-5 and TRBJ2-2, with D hard to call. Trimming removed 2 bases from V and 3 bases from J, with 7 bases in between. The length of the CDR3 is 14 residues. The germline V gene encodes CDR1 MNHEY and CDR2 SVGAGI. This CDR3 reads CASSYGQDTGELFF. The CDR3 nucleotides are TGTGCCAGCAGTTACGGGCAGGACACCGGGGAGCTGTTTTTT.

The CDR3 is CAWRGRDTSFSYNEQFF. CDR3 sequence (DNA): TGTGCCTGGAGGGGGAGAGACACAAGTTTTTCCTACAATGAGCAGTTCTTC. The rearrangement joins TRBV30 to TRBJ2-1; D might be TRBD2 (5 bases). This CDR3 is built from 17 residues. Germline lookup yields CDR1 GTSNPN and CDR2 SVGIG (reference sequence). V was clipped by 3 bases and J by 1 base, with 19 bases between them. Full variable domain (rest looked up from reference TRBV30 and TRBJ2-1): SQTIHQWPATLVQPVGSPLSLECTVEGTSNPNLYWYRQAAGRGLQLLFYSVGIGQISSEVPQNLSASRPQDRQFILSSKKLLLSDSGFYLCAWRGRDTSFSYNEQFFGPGTRLTVL.

This chain connects TRBV5-1 to TRBJ1-6; D perhaps matches TRBD1 (6 bases). The CDR3 runs 15 residues. Trimming removed 5 bases from V and 6 bases from J, with 15 bases in between. Germline V lookup: CDR1 SGHRS, CDR2 YFSETQ. CDR3 in amino acids: CASRAGAPSNSPLHF. CDR3 sequence (DNA): TGCGCCAGCAGGGCGGGGGCGCCAAGTAATTCACCCCTCCACTTT.

The genes are TRBV5-4 and TRBJ1-6, with 7 positions matching TRBD1. Germline loops: CDR1 SGHNT, CDR2 YYREEE (reference sequence). Trimming took 3 bases from V and 6 from J; bases not matched to a gene: 12. CDR3 length equals 17 residues. The CDR3 protein is CASSSDAGTAFNSPLHF. The CDR3 nucleotides are TGTGCCAGCAGCTCGGATGCCGGGACAGCCTTTAATTCACCCCTCCACTTT.

The rearrangement joins TRBV7-9 to TRBJ1-4, with D perhaps matching TRBD1 (5 bases). From germline, CDR1 is SEHNR and CDR2 FQNEAQ (reference sequence). The CDR3 runs to 14 residues. Deletions cut 10 bases from V and 8 bases from J, with 20 bases between. The CDR3, as DNA: TGTGCCACCCCACGGGAGGGGCTGGGGGAAAAACTGTTTTTT. This sequence encodes CATPREGLGEKLFF.